What follows are 25 T cell receptor beta chains derived from one specimen sequenced in a study of tumor-infiltrating lymphocytes in oesophageal squamous cell carcinoma. TCRdb reanalysed the PCR reads using MiXCR and keeps one entry per CDR3 protein. The sample lists just under 20,000 distinct CDR3 sequences; less than 45% were seen once. Specimen: normal esophageal tissue next to the tumor. All receptors derive from a male donor with esophageal squamous cell carcinoma.

The chain has TRBV7-3 and TRBJ2-5; 7 bases match TRBD1. V trimming: 6 bases; J trimming: 4 bases; junction bases outside the gene matches: 14. This CDR3 is 16 amino acids long. Germline CDR1 reads SGHTA; CDR2 reads FQGTGA. CDR3 amino acids: CASRAEGGSRGETQYF. CDR3 coding DNA: TGTGCCAGCAGGGCTGAAGGGGGCTCCAGAGGAGAGACCCAGTACTTC.

The chain carries TRBV11-2 and TRBJ1-1, with D perhaps TRBD1 (5 bases). Germline loops: CDR1 SGHAT, CDR2 FQNNGV. This CDR3 is built from 13 residues. The germline V and J ends were trimmed by 4 bases and 5 bases, with 11 bases remaining between them. CDR3 in DNA: TGTGCCAGCAGCTACGGGAGGGGTACTGAAGCTTTCTTT. It translates to CASSYGRGTEAFF.

The table lists this clonotype with many counts. The V and J genes are TRBV6-1 and TRBJ2-5, with TRBD1 matching over 9 bases. V lost 4 bases, J lost 11 bases, and 14 bases stayed unmatched. CDR1 and CDR2 (germline): MNHNS, SASEGT. The CDR3 loop spans 15 amino acids. CDR3 protein: CASSGTGTGNLGQYF. In DNA, the CDR3 is TGTGCCAGCAGTGGGACCGGGACAGGGAACTTGGGGCAGTACTTC.

This chain joins TRBV7-8 and TRBJ2-7, with TRBD1 as a possible D gene (6 bases). The CDR3 has 19 residues. Germline CDR1 is SGHVS and CDR2 is FQNEAQ. Trimming shortened V by 2 bases and J by 0 bases, and 23 bases separated the two germline ends. The CDR3 here is CASSLSQAGRDMSSYEQYF. CDR3 DNA sequence: TGTGCCAGCAGCTTATCCCAGGCGGGTCGGGACATGAGCTCCTACGAGCAGTACTTC.

This chain uses TRBV12-3 or TRBV12-4 with TRBJ2-5; 12 bases fit TRBD2. V was clipped by 6 bases and J by 11 bases; unmatched bases: 10. The CDR3 totals 14 residues. The DNA for the CDR3 is TGTGCCAGCAGCTGGACTAGCGGGAACAATGAGCAGTACTTC. Protein product: CASSWTSGNNEQYF.

The sample holds many counts of this clonotype. The chain links TRBV6-1 to TRBJ2-7; D perhaps matches TRBD2 (6 bases). Germline assignment: CDR1 MNHNS and CDR2 SASEGT. The CDR3 loop spans 13 amino acids. The V end lost 7 bases, the J end lost 0 bases, and 10 bases lay between the germline ends. This CDR3 is CASTPGVSYEQYF. The CDR3 DNA sequence: TGTGCCAGCACTCCGGGGGTCTCCTACGAGCAGTACTTC.

The chain recombines TRBV25-1 with TRBJ2-7; D uncertain. The CDR3 is 13 residues long. From germline, CDR1 is MGHDK and CDR2 SYGVNS. V lost 3 bases and J 6 bases, leaving 12 bases between the germline ends. The CDR3 DNA reads as TGTGCCAGCAGTGATGGTGTATTTGCCGAGCAGTACTTC. This sequence encodes CASSDGVFAEQYF.

There are many counts of this clonotype. The J gene is TRBJ2-7, the V gene TRBV7-6; D ambiguous. V shed 3 bases and J shed 0 bases, with 6 bases lying between them. The CDR3 extends over 13 amino acids. Per germline, CDR1 SGHVS and CDR2 FNYEAQ. CDR3 sequence reads: CASSFQYSYEQYF. In DNA, the CDR3 is TGTGCCAGCAGCTTTCAGTACTCCTACGAGCAGTACTTC.

This clonotype was recorded at least ten times. This chain links TRBV5-1 with TRBJ2-3, with 11 bases that match TRBD1. The ends lost 2 bases at V and 6 bases at J; junction bases unmatched: 5. The germline V gene encodes CDR1 SGHRS and CDR2 YFSETQ. This CDR3 spans 15 amino acids. This CDR3 is CASSFQGQGDDTQYF. The CDR3 bases are TGCGCCAGCAGCTTTCAGGGACAGGGGGATGATACGCAGTATTTT.

In this sample, this clonotype turned up many times. The chain carries TRBV7-6 and TRBJ2-1, with D tentatively TRBD2 (6 bases). This CDR3 is built from 16 residues. Germline V gives CDR1 SGHVS, CDR2 FNYEAQ. Trimming removed 3 bases from V and 0 bases from J, with 12 bases in between. The CDR3 nucleotides read TGTGCCAGCAGCTTTTTAACGGGAGACTCCTACAATGAGCAGTTCTTC. It specifies CASSFLTGDSYNEQFF. Filled out from reference TRBV7-6 and TRBJ2-1, the complete variable domain reads GAGVSQSPRYKVTKRGQDVALRCDPISGHVSLYWYRQALGQGPEFLTYFNYEAQQDKSGLPNDRFSAERPEGSISTLTIQRTEQRDSAMYRCASSFLTGDSYNEQFFGPGTRLTVL.

This clonotype was counted many times. J is TRBJ2-1 and V is TRBV5-1; 14 bases are a match to TRBD2. Looked up from germline, CDR1 is SGHRS and CDR2 is YFSETQ. V lost 4 bases and J lost 8; bases outside the gene matches: 5. This CDR3 comprises 15 residues. DNA of the CDR3: TGCGCCAGCAGCGGGGGACTAGCGGGAGTTGATGAGCAGTTCTTC. The encoded protein is CASSGGLAGVDEQFF.

The chain employs TRBV7-3 and TRBJ2-5; possibly TRBD1 for D (6 bases). The length of the CDR3 is 16 residues. The V and J ends lost 1 base and 1 base respectively, with 13 bases between them. Germline V gene sequence: CDR1 SGHTA, CDR2 FQGTGA. CDR3 region: CASSLNAQGSQETQYF. The CDR3, as DNA: TGTGCCAGCAGCTTAAATGCCCAGGGGAGCCAAGAGACCCAGTACTTC.

The V call is TRBV7-8, the J call TRBJ2-3; D gene unclear. The CDR3 consists of 12 residues. Looked up from germline, CDR1 is SGHVS and CDR2 is FQNEAQ. Trimming cost V 1 base and J 6 bases, with 5 bases left between them. The DNA for the CDR3 is TGTGCCAGCAGCTTAGGGCTGGATACGCAGTATTTT. Protein product: CASSLGLDTQYF.

The V call is TRBV11-3, the J call TRBJ2-5; 8 positions match TRBD2. The end of the DNA fits TRBJ2-1 better, so the J call may be wrong. Germline V CDR1 and CDR2: SGHNT, YENEEA. The CDR3 sequence is 15 residues long. CDR3 region: CASSSGLGTYNEQFF. The CDR3 coding sequence is TGTGCCAGCAGCTCGGGACTAGGAACTTACAATGAGCAGTTCTTC.

This clonotype was picked up many times. The chain employs TRBV6-6 and TRBJ2-1; the D gene could be TRBD1 or TRBD2 (6 bases each). The DNA end is a closer match to TRBJ2-7, so the J assignment may be wrong. From germline, CDR1 is MNHNY and CDR2 SVGAGI (reference sequence). The CDR3 extends over 16 amino acids. Here the CDR3 reads CASSYRTGGSYNEQYF. The CDR3 DNA follows: TGTGCCAGCAGTTACAGGACCGGGGGCTCCTACAATGAGCAGTACTTC.

Many counts were recorded for this clonotype. V gene TRBV28 combines with J gene TRBJ2-1; D remains ambiguous. Trimming stripped 8 bases from V and 5 bases from J, with 13 bases between. The germline gives CDR1 MDHEN, CDR2 SYDVKM. CDR3 length: 13 amino acids. CDR3 nucleotide sequence: TGTGCCAGCCTTGAGGCCGGAAACAATGAGCAGTTCTTC. Amino acids: CASLEAGNNEQFF.

CDR3 protein: CASTPSGTPTDTQYF. CDR3 coding DNA: TGTGCCAGCACGCCATCCGGGACTCCCACAGATACGCAGTATTTT. The rearrangement uses TRBV7-6 and TRBJ2-3; possible D gene TRBD2, 6 bases. The CDR3 covers 15 residues. Germline loops: CDR1 SGHVS, CDR2 FNYEAQ. Trimming removed 7 bases from V and 2 bases from J, with 16 bases in between.

In this sample, this clonotype turned up many times. The chain couples TRBV7-9 to TRBJ2-7, with 7 bases fitting TRBD2. J was trimmed by 0 bases and V by 0 bases; bases with no gene match: 5. The CDR3 runs to 16 residues. The V gene's germline CDR1 is SEHNR and CDR2 FQNEAQ (reference sequence). The CDR3 reads CASSLARGGSSYEQYF. The CDR3 DNA follows: TGTGCCAGCAGCTTAGCGCGGGGAGGGTCCTCCTACGAGCAGTACTTC.

This clonotype was detected only a few times. A much larger clonotype is one base distant, so this may be a read error. The rearrangement links TRBV11-1 to TRBJ2-5, with a possible D match to TRBD2 (5 bases). V was pared by 8 bases and J by 11 bases, with 15 bases between. The CDR3 sequence is 11 residues long. In germline, CDR1 is SGHAT, CDR2 FQDESV (reference sequence). The CDR3 DNA sequence: TGTGCCAGCCGGGCCGGGAATGAGCAGTACTTC. Amino acid sequence: CASRAGNEQYF. The variable domain in full, with the rest retrieved from reference TRBV11-1 and TRBJ2-5, is EAEVAQSPRYKITEKSQAVAFWCDPISGHATLYWYRQILGQGPELLVQFQDESVVDDSQLPKDRFSAERLKGVDSTLKIQPAELGDSAMYLCASRAGNEQYFGPGTRLLVL.

The chain recombines TRBV6-2 or TRBV6-3 with TRBJ2-7; 8 bases are shared with TRBD2. V lost 2 bases to trimming and J lost 6 bases; unmatched junction nucleotides: 6. Germline V gene sequence: CDR1 MNHEY, CDR2 SVGEGT. There are 14 residues in the CDR3. The DNA of the CDR3 is TGTGCCAGCAGTTACGCAGCGGGAGAAAGCGAGCAGTACTTC. Translation: CASSYAAGESEQYF.

This clonotype was seen repeatedly, ten times or more. The chain joins TRBV14 to TRBJ2-7, with unresolved D. CDR1 SGHDN and CDR2 FVKESK come from the germline V gene. Trimming took off 0 bases at V and 0 bases at J, with 6 bases between the two ends. The CDR3 has 14 amino acids. Here the CDR3 reads CASSQEVGSYEQYF. CDR3 DNA: TGTGCCAGCAGCCAAGAAGTCGGCTCCTACGAGCAGTACTTC.

This clonotype was counted many times. The chain links TRBV7-9 to TRBJ2-1, with D maybe TRBD2 (6 bases). Per the germline V gene, CDR1 is SEHNR and CDR2 is FQNEAQ (reference sequence). Trimming shortened V by 5 bases and J by 0 bases, and 11 bases separated the two germline ends. The CDR3 runs 15 residues. The CDR3 sequence is CASSPWEDSYNEQFF. CDR3 DNA: TGTGCCAGCAGCCCTTGGGAGGACTCCTACAATGAGCAGTTCTTC.

The chain couples TRBV12-3 or TRBV12-4 to TRBJ2-3; 10 nucleotides align to TRBD2. V lost 5 bases to trimming and J lost 1 base; unmatched junction nucleotides: 18. The CDR3 spans 20 residues. The CDR3 reads CASSGPRRTGTSEGTDTQYF. Written as DNA, the CDR3 is TGTGCCAGCAGTGGCCCAAGGAGAACCGGGACTAGCGAGGGCACAGATACGCAGTATTTT.

This chain uses TRBV18 with TRBJ2-1; D unresolved. The J call may be in error: the DNA end matches TRBJ2-7 better. Germline assignment: CDR1 KGHSH and CDR2 LQKENI. The CDR3 has 13 residues. The CDR3 DNA is TGTGCCAGCTCACCACGGGGAAACTACGAGCAGTACTTC. Its protein product is CASSPRGNYEQYF.

The chain has TRBV2 and TRBJ1-1, with a weak D call TRBD1 (5 bases). The V end lost 6 bases, the J end lost 1 base, and 9 bases lay between the germline ends. The CDR3 is 13 amino acids. CDR1 and CDR2 (germline): SNHLY, FYNNEI. The CDR3 region is CASRWGENTEAFF. As DNA, the CDR3 is TGTGCCAGCAGGTGGGGGGAGAACACTGAAGCTTTCTTT.